This T cell receptor (beta chain) is from a study of cytomegalovirus exposure and HLA in healthy donors. Some clones are missing from TCRdb's copy, which holds only in-frame ones; the method was immunoSEQ multiplex PCR. The sample shows 190,000 or so clones, more than 65% of them seen only once. Study observations and caveats: Many donors carried some public TCRs, although rarity characterized most TCR sequences. Under in vitro conditions, three CMV-associated chains were confirmed as specific for CMV antigens.

Of note for this clone: What it binds is not known.

The CDR3 is 14 residues long. From germline, CDR1 is MNHNS and CDR2 SASEGT. Between the trimmed V and J ends, which lost 7 bases and 6 bases, there was a span of 19 bases. The donors were in the approximately 120-subject validation cohort, distinct from the approximately 700-subject first cohort. The chain joins TRBV6-1 to TRBJ2-7; D is perhaps TRBD2 (5 bases). This receptor was obtained from a woman aged 25 to 39 in good health and CMV-seropositive. Sequenced material: PBMCs. CDR3 in DNA: TGTGCCAGCACCTCGTTCGGGGTCGGTGTCGAGCAGTACTTC. This encodes CASTSFGVGVEQYF.